This T cell receptor (beta chain) originates from a study of T cell responses to AZD1222 COVID-19 vaccine. Study-wide results and limits: Among the donors, most were white British and more were female, and clonal diversity was possibly underestimated. A reported finding is that nearly half of spike-specific TCRs target unmutated variant regions. Receipt of two AZD1222 doses was followed by a rise in Spike-specific TCR breadth and depth. No repertoire was sampled before or during the peak T cell response, only after it.

A word on this clone: The antigen remains undetermined.

Method: immunoSEQ multiplex PCR; TCRdb's copy keeps in-frame clones and lacks some. The sample records 110,000 or so clones, around 90% being singletons. The CDR3 length is 15 residues. From germline, CDR1 is SEHNR and CDR2 FQNEAQ (reference sequence). V shed 5 bases and J 7 bases; nucleotides not matched to a gene: 7. This sequence joins TRBV7-9 and TRBJ1-6, with 8 nucleotides matching TRBD1. Specimen: peripheral blood, collected on day 0 of AZD1222 vaccination. The origin of this receptor is an adult in good health. Written as DNA, the CDR3 is TGTGCCAGCAGCCCGGCGGACAGGGAAAATTCACCCCTCCACTTT. It is translated as CASSPADRENSPLHF.